This T cell receptor beta chain appears in the sequencing data of a study of a mutant IDH1 vaccine in newly diagnosed glioma. For the study at large: Vaccination was launched 4-6 weeks after radiotherapy alone, or with temozolomide cycles.

Assay used: immunoSEQ multiplex PCR; TCRdb lists only in-frame clones, some missing. Among some 61,000 clones, approximately 84% were seen once, and the ten largest hold about 12%. The time point is: week 35, safety follow-up. The study gave 300 ug of mutant IDH1 20-mer peptide per vaccine dose, with topical imiquimod. CDR1 is MRHNA, CDR2 SNTAGT, per germline. The V segment lost 4 bases and the J segment 9 bases; nucleotides outside the gene matches: 9. This CDR3 region has 14 residues. Notes on this clone: Antigen specificity is unknown.

The V gene is TRBV6-4, the J gene TRBJ2-3; 8 nucleotides line up with TRBD2. The receptor was isolated from a man aged 18 to 35 with glioma. The sequenced sample was PBMCs, obtained from a glioma patient whose treatment included an IDH1 peptide vaccine. The CDR3 sequence is CASSASGGPTTQYF. The DNA for the CDR3 is TGTGCCAGCAGTGCCAGCGGGGGACCTACGACGCAGTATTTT.